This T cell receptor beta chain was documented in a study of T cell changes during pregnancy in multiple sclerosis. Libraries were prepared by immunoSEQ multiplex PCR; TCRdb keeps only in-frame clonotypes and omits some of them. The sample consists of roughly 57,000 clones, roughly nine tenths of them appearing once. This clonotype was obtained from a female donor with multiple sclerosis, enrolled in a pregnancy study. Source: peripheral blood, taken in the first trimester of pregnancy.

The CDR3 region has the DNA TGCGCCAGCAGCTTGGTCGGTAGCCGACACAATGAGCAGTTCTTC. This gives the protein CASSLVGSRHNEQFF. The J gene is TRBJ2-1, the V gene TRBV5-1; D is ambiguous. The V gene's germline CDR1 is SGHRS and CDR2 YFSETQ. The V and J ends lost 0 bases and 5 bases respectively, with 12 bases between them. CDR3 length: 15 amino acids. The variable domain in full, completed from reference TRBV5-1 and TRBJ2-1, reads KAGVTQTPRYLIKTRGQQVTLSCSPISGHRSVSWYQQTPGQGLQFLFEYFSETQRNKGNFPGRFSGRQFSNSRSEMNVSTLELGDSALYLCASSLVGSRHNEQFFGPGTRLTVL.